This T cell receptor (beta chain) was captured in a study of CD8 T cells in Susac syndrome. The CDR3 contains 16 residues. Germline lookup yields CDR1 SGHVS and CDR2 FQNEAQ. The junction had 11 bases not matched to a gene; V was cut back by 2 bases and J by 8 bases. The count of this clonotype is one. The recently defined diagnostic criteria for definite or probable disease were met by the Susac syndrome patients. Reverse transcription of about 0.5 to 1 ug RNA was carried out with random hexamers. TCRdb reanalysed the immunoSEQ multiplex PCR reads using MiXCR and keeps one entry per CDR3 protein. The sample lists around 170,000 distinct CDR3 sequences; under 97% were seen once.

Specimen: CD4+ T cells from PBMCs. The V gene is TRBV7-8, the J gene TRBJ2-1, with 8 positions matching TRBD2. This clonotype was sampled from a human donor with Susac syndrome. The CDR3 DNA reads as TGTGCCAGCAGCTTATGGGACGGGGGGGTTGGAGATGAGCAGTTCTTC. This encodes CASSLWDGGVGDEQFF.